Reported below is one T cell receptor (beta chain). Germline V lookup: CDR1 KGHSH, CDR2 LQKENI. V dropped 5 bases and J dropped 1; count of bases not matched to a gene: 7. The CDR3 totals 16 residues. This sample is drawn from a study of blood T cell repertoires in COVID-19. About the research overall: PBMCs, B-cell-depleted T cells, or T cells provided the cDNA or gDNA that made up the material.

Per the original data handling: Estimation of nucleated cell counts relied on the amplification of reference gene primers. Assay used: immunoSEQ multiplex PCR; TCRdb lists only in-frame clones, some missing. V and J calls and clone size are those listed in that table; D and trimming were worked out from the DNA. The table records about 180,000 clones, roughly nine tenths of them present only once. The receptor comes from a man between 70 and 80 years old with active or convalescent COVID-19. The chain has TRBV18 and TRBJ1-4; TRBD1 agrees at 7 bases. Sequences were obtained from peripheral blood. Written as DNA, the CDR3 is TGTGCCAGCTCAGGACAGGCCCCGGGAACTAATGAAAAACTGTTTTTT. Protein: CASSGQAPGTNEKLFF.